This T cell receptor beta chain was identified in a study of shared clonotypes between healthy human individuals. General study results and limits: Clonotypes shared by all four donors outscored non-shared clonotypes in generation probability. Rarefaction showed sorted-subset sequencing was incomplete despite large depth.

Each donor was a Caucasian adult residing in Nashville, Tennessee. Concerning this clone itself: As yet, its antigen is unknown.

Per germline, CDR1 MGHRA and CDR2 YSYEKL. V lost 1 base, J lost 11 bases, and 20 bases lay in between. There are 15 residues in the CDR3. The protocol was immunoSEQ multiplex PCR, while the TCRdb copy is restricted to in-frame clones and leaves out a portion. The sample has approximately 98,000 clones; 68% are singletons. The V gene is TRBV4-1, the J gene TRBJ2-5, with D tentatively TRBD2 (5 bases). The material sequenced was memory CD8+ T cells sorted from blood. Subset given: CD45RO+ cells pooled with CCR7-negative TemRA cells. This receptor was taken from a woman in her 30s in good health. The CDR3 protein is CASSQVISGQWEQYF. In DNA form, the CDR3 reads TGCGCCAGCAGCCAAGTTATCTCGGGTCAGTGGGAGCAGTACTTC.